This T cell receptor (beta chain) was found in a study of cytomegalovirus exposure and HLA in healthy donors. General study results and limits: In the analysis, some V segments, TRBV6-2 and TRBV6-3 included, were excluded as indistinguishable. A later analysis linked a missense variant in DCLRE1C to the trimming of TCR beta V and J genes. Altogether, 150 or so TCR beta chains were recorded as cytomegalovirus-associated. Under in vitro conditions, three CMV-associated chains were confirmed as specific for CMV antigens.

The PCR had 60 Vbeta and 13 Jbeta primers. Some clones are missing from TCRdb's copy, which holds only in-frame ones; the method was immunoSEQ multiplex PCR. Of more than 150,000 clones listed, about three quarters are singletons. The CDR3 totals 13 residues. The germline V gene has CDR1 SGHKS and CDR2 YYEKEE (reference sequence). The V end lost 1 base, the J end lost 3 bases, and 7 bases lay between the germline ends. As to this clone: Antigen specificity is unknown.

The sequence derives from a man aged 50-60 years in good health and CMV-seropositive. This chain connects TRBV5-5 to TRBJ1-1; no clear D gene. Sequenced input: PBMCs. DNA of the CDR3: TGTGCCAGCAGCTTGAACGGGTACACTGAAGCTTTCTTT. Its protein product is CASSLNGYTEAFF.